This TCR beta chain was obtained from a study of T cell responses to AZD1222 COVID-19 vaccine. Study results and caveats: Spike-specific TCR breadth and depth rose after two AZD1222 doses.

Worth noting for this clone: Its antigen is undetermined.

The assay was immunoSEQ multiplex PCR, and TCRdb's table has in-frame clones only and misses some. The data hold over 50,000 clones, with around nine tenths observed a single time. V was clipped by 3 bases and J by 1 base; unmatched bases: 3. Germline CDR1 is SGHVS and CDR2 is FQNEAQ. There are 17 residues in the CDR3. This receptor was obtained from an adult in good health. The specimen was peripheral blood, collected on day 0 of AZD1222 vaccination. The chain recombines TRBV7-8 with TRBJ2-1; 13 nucleotides agree with TRBD2. The CDR3 coding sequence is TGTGCCAGCAGCTTGAGGACTAGCGGGAGTTCCTACAATGAGCAGTTCTTC. It specifies CASSLRTSGSSYNEQFF.